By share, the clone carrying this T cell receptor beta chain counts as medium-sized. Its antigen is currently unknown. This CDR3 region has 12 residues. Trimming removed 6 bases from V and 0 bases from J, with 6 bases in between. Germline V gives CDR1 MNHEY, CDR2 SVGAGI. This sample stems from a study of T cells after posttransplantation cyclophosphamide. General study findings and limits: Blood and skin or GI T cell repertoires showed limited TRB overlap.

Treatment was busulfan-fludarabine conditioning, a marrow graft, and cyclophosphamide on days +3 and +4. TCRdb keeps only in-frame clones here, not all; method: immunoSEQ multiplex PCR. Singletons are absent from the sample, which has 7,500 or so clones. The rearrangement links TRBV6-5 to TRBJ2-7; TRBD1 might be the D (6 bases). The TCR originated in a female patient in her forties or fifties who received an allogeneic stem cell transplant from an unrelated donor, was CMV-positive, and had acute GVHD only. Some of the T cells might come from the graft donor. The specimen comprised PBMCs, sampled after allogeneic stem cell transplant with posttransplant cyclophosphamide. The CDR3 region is CASRDSSYEQYF. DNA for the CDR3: TGTGCCAGCAGGGACAGCTCCTACGAGCAGTACTTC.